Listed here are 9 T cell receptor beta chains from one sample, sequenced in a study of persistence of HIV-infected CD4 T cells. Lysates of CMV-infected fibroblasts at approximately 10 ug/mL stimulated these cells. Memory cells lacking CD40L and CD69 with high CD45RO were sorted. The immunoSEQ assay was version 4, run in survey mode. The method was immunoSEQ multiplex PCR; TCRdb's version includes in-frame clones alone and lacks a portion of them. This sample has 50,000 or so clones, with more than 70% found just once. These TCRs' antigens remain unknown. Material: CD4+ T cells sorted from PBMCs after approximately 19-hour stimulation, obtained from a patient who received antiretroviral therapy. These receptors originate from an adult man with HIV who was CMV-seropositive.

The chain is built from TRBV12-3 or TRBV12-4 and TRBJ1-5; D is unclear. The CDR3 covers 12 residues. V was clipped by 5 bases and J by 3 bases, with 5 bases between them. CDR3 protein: CASSDYNQPQHF. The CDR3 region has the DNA TGTGCCAGCAGTGACTACAATCAGCCCCAGCATTTT.

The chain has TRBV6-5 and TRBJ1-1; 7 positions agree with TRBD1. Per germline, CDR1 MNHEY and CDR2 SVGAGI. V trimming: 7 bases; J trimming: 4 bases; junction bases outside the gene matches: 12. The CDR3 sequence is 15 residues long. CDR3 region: CASTVGQPWGTEAFF. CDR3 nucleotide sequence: TGTGCCAGCACCGTGGGACAGCCTTGGGGCACTGAAGCTTTCTTT.

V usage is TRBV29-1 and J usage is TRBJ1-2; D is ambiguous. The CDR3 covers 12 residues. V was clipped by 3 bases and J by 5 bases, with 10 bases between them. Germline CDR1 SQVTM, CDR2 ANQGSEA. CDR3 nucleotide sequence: TGCAGCGTTGACGAAACCCGGTATGGCTACACCTTC. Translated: CSVDETRYGYTF. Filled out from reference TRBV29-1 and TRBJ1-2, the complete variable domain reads SAVISQKPSRDICQRGTSLTIQCQVDSQVTMMFWYRQQPGQSLTLIATANQGSEATYESGFVIDKFPISRPNLTFSTLTVSNMSPEDSSIYLCSVDETRYGYTFGSGTRLTVV.

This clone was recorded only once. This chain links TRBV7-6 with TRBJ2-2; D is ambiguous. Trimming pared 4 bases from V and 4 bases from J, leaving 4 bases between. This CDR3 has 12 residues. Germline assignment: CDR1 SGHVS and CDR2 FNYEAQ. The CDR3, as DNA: TGTGCCAGCAGCTCTTCCACCGGGGAGCTGTTTTTT. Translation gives CASSSSTGELFF.

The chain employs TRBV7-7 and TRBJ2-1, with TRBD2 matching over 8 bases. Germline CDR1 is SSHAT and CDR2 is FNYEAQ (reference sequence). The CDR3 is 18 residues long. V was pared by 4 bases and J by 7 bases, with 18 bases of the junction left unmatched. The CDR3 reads CASSSAGPGGGANNEQFF. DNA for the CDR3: TGTGCCAGCAGCTCCGCCGGACCGGGAGGGGGGGCTAATAATGAGCAGTTCTTC.

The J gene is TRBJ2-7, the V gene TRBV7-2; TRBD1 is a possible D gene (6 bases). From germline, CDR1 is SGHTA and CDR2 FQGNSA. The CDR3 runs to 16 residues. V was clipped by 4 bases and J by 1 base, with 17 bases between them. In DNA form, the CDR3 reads TGTGCCAGCAGCTCCCAGGGTGGAGGACAGTCCTACGAGCAGTACTTC. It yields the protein CASSSQGGGQSYEQYF.

CDR3 in amino acids: CASRQTGPGANVLTF. The CDR3 DNA follows: TGTGCCAGCAGACAGACAGGGCCTGGGGCCAACGTCCTGACTTTC. The rearrangement joins TRBV6-5 to TRBJ2-6; 7 nucleotides match TRBD1. The J segment lost 2 bases and the V segment lost 6 bases, leaving 4 bases of the junction unmatched. The germline V gene encodes CDR1 MNHEY and CDR2 SVGAGI. This CDR3 has 15 amino acids.

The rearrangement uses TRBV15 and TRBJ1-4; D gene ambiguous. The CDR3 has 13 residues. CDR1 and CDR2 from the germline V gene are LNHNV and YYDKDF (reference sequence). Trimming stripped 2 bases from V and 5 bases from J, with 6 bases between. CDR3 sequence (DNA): TGTGCCACCAGCAGATCGGGGAATGAAAAACTGTTTTTT. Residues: CATSRSGNEKLFF. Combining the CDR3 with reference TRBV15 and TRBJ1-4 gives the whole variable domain DAMVIQNPRYQVTQFGKPVTLSCSQTLNHNVMYWYQQKSSQAPKLLFHYYDKDFNNEADTPDNFQSRRPNTSFCFLDIRSPGLGDTAMYLCATSRSGNEKLFFGSGTQLSVL.

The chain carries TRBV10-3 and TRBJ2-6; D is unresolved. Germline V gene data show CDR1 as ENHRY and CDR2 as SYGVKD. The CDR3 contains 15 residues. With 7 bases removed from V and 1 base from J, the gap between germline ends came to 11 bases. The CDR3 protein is CAIIGSQSGANVLTF. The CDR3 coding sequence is TGTGCCATCATAGGCAGCCAATCTGGGGCCAACGTCCTGACTTTC.